This T cell receptor beta chain stems from a study of blood T cell repertoires in COVID-19. Study-wide context: T cells, B-cell-depleted T cells, or PBMCs provided the cDNA or gDNA that served as material.

This clone has only one observation. Authors' processing steps: Nucleated cell counts were estimated from reference gene primer amplification. Sequencing was performed with immunoSEQ multiplex PCR; in TCRdb, only in-frame clones are kept and a portion is missing. The DNA was the basis for D and trimming; V, J and clone size are from that table. The table shows more than 200,000 clones, with around 87% occurring only once. Germline V gives CDR1 LNHDA, CDR2 SQIVND (reference sequence). The germline V and J ends were trimmed by 2 bases and 8 bases, with 12 bases remaining between them. The CDR3 length is 14 residues. Followed over time, Seattle patients had been enrolled while infection was active.

This chain connects TRBV19 to TRBJ2-2, with D perhaps matching TRBD1 (5 bases). This receptor was identified in a woman in her 50s with COVID-19, enrolled during active disease. Sequenced: peripheral blood. The DNA of the CDR3 is TGTGCCAGTAGTATACGGCAGGGATCTGGGGAGCTGTTTTTT. Its protein is CASSIRQGSGELFF.